This is a list of T cell receptor beta chains from one sample in a study of blood T cell repertoires in COVID-19. Libraries were prepared by immunoSEQ multiplex PCR; TCRdb keeps only in-frame clonotypes and omits some of them. The table lists 150,000 or so clones, approximately 85% of them singletons. The sequencing input was peripheral blood. These receptor sequences come from a woman in her fifties or sixties with COVID-19, enrolled during active disease. Both conserved end residues are part of each CDR3. D genes are given only for firm matches. Where a row states a size, it is once, few, many or the class of an expanded clone; other rows omit it.

J,D,V,size,length,CDR3,DNA
TRBJ1-1,-,TRBV7-6,-,14,CASSSGHMNTEAFF,TGTGCCAGCAGCTCGGGACATATGAACACTGAAGCTTTCTTT
TRBJ1-2,TRBD1,TRBV11-2,-,16,CASSRLTGDENYGYTF,TGTGCCAGCAGCCGCTTGACAGGGGATGAGAACTATGGCTACACCTTC
TRBJ1-2,TRBD1,TRBV13,-,16,CASSLDWDRGNHGYTF,TGTGCCAGCAGCTTAGATTGGGACAGGGGTAATCATGGCTACACCTTC
TRBJ1-1,-,TRBV5-1,once,16,CASSPQGKALNTEAFF,TGCGCCAGCAGCCCCCAGGGGAAGGCTTTGAACACTGAAGCTTTCTTT
TRBJ2-3,-,TRBV5-4,-,15,CASSFGGATTDTQYF,TGTGCCAGCAGCTTTGGCGGGGCCACCACAGATACGCAGTATTTT
TRBJ1-4,-,TRBV7-6,once,14,CASSTGLTNEKLFF,TGTGCCAGCAGTACAGGGCTTACTAATGAAAAACTGTTTTTT
TRBJ1-1,-,TRBV5-5,-,14,CASSLRRLNTEAFF,TGTGCCAGCAGCTTGCGAAGACTTAACACTGAAGCTTTCTTT
TRBJ2-5,-,TRBV7-9,-,13,CASSLDYDKPQYF,TGTGCCAGCAGCTTAGATTATGACAAGCCCCAGTACTTC
TRBJ2-2,-,TRBV10-3,-,15,CAISDGPGGNGELFF,TGTGCCATCAGTGACGGCCCAGGGGGGAACGGGGAGCTGTTTTTT
TRBJ2-2,TRBD1,TRBV2,-,14,CASRDRVGTGELFF,TGTGCCAGCAGGGACAGGGTTGGCACCGGGGAGCTGTTTTTT
TRBJ2-1,TRBD1,TRBV7-2,-,15,CASSFRTGNFNEQFF,TGTGCCAGCAGCTTTCGGACAGGTAATTTCAATGAGCAGTTCTTC
TRBJ1-1,TRBD1,TRBV28,-,11,CASSYRGGAFF,TGTGCCAGCAGTTACAGGGGAGGAGCTTTCTTT
TRBJ2-5,TRBD2,TRBV10-3,-,14,CAISVTGGQETQYF,TGTGCCATCAGTGTTACGGGGGGGCAAGAGACCCAGTACTTC
TRBJ2-3,TRBD2,TRBV5-4,-,16,CASSLPTSGGTDTQYF,TGTGCCAGCAGCTTACCGACTAGCGGGGGCACAGATACGCAGTATTTT
TRBJ1-1,-,TRBV6-5,-,14,CASSYSEMNTEAFF,TGTGCCAGCAGTTACAGCGAAATGAACACTGAAGCTTTCTTT
TRBJ2-7,-,TRBV18,-,13,CASSRTPDSEQYF,TGTGCCAGCTCACGTACACCGGACTCCGAGCAGTACTTC
TRBJ1-2,TRBD1,TRBV5-1,-,14,CASSRDRGDYGYTF,TGCGCCAGCAGCCGGGACAGGGGAGACTATGGCTACACCTTC
TRBJ2-5,TRBD2,TRBV7-2,-,16,CASSLSASGGQETQYF,TGTGCCAGCAGCTTATCGGCTAGCGGGGGGCAAGAGACCCAGTACTTC
TRBJ1-1,-,TRBV6-6,-,14,CASINHGGGPEAFF,TGTGCCAGCATTAACCACGGGGGTGGGCCTGAAGCTTTCTTT
TRBJ2-7,TRBD1,TRBV11-2,-,15,CASSLVQGAGYEQYF,TGTGCCAGCAGCTTAGTTCAGGGGGCTGGTTACGAGCAGTACTTC
TRBJ2-3,TRBD2,TRBV6-6,-,16,CASTVRMAGGSDTQYF,TGTGCCAGCACCGTAAGAATGGCGGGGGGTTCAGATACGCAGTATTTT
TRBJ1-5,-,TRBV2,-,15,CASSSGQESNQPQHF,TGTGCCAGCAGCTCTGGGCAGGAAAGCAATCAGCCCCAGCATTTT
TRBJ1-3,TRBD1,TRBV7-6,-,15,CASSATGGAGNTIYF,TGTGCCAGCAGCGCGACAGGGGGCGCAGGAAATACCATATATTTT
TRBJ1-2,TRBD1,TRBV30,-,14,CAWSTGVSNYGYTF,TGTGCCTGGAGTACAGGGGTTTCTAACTATGGCTACACCTTC
TRBJ2-1,TRBD2,TRBV18,-,19,CASSPPGLAGSLSYNEQFF,TGTGCCAGCTCACCCCCGGGACTAGCGGGGAGTCTCTCCTACAATGAGCAGTTCTTC
TRBJ1-3,-,TRBV7-6,-,19,CASSWMGVDSLNFGNTIYF,TGTGCCAGCAGCTGGATGGGCGTGGACAGCCTAAATTTTGGAAACACCATATATTTT
TRBJ2-1,TRBD1,TRBV4-1,-,15,CASSQGSQGAGEQFF,TGCGCCAGCAGCCAAGGGTCACAGGGGGCAGGTGAGCAGTTCTTC
TRBJ1-1,TRBD1,TRBV5-1,-,14,CASSTGTGRTEAFF,TGCGCCAGCAGCACAGGGACAGGGAGGACTGAAGCTTTCTTT
TRBJ1-1,-,TRBV6-5,-,14,CASSYSRGSTEAFF,TGTGCCAGCAGTTACTCGCGGGGAAGCACTGAAGCTTTCTTT
TRBJ2-7,TRBD2,TRBV6-5,-,14,CASVTSGGANEQYF,TGTGCCAGCGTGACTAGCGGGGGGGCAAACGAGCAGTACTTC
TRBJ2-3,TRBD2,TRBV6-4,-,14,CASSDFGGAGTQYF,TGTGCCAGCAGTGACTTCGGGGGGGCGGGTACGCAGTATTTT
TRBJ1-5,TRBD1,TRBV6-1,many,13,CASSERQGQPQHF,TGTGCCAGCAGTGAGAGACAGGGACAGCCCCAGCATTTT
TRBJ2-7,-,TRBV28,-,13,CASTGRNSYEQYF,TGTGCCAGCACGGGTCGTAACTCCTACGAGCAGTACTTC
TRBJ1-5,-,TRBV6-5,-,14,CASSNIEGFQPQHF,TGTGCCAGCAGCAACATCGAGGGCTTTCAGCCCCAGCATTTT
TRBJ1-1,TRBD1,TRBV5-1,-,14,CASSLDRGNTEAFF,TGCGCCAGCAGCTTGGACAGGGGGAACACTGAAGCTTTCTTT
TRBJ1-6,-,TRBV2,-,14,CASSDRGGNSPLHF,TGTGCCAGCAGTGACAGGGGTGGCAATTCACCCCTCCACTTT
TRBJ2-2,TRBD1,TRBV6-6,-,15,CASRYRDRGAGELFF,TGTGCCAGCAGGTACCGGGACAGGGGAGCCGGGGAGCTGTTTTTT
TRBJ2-1,TRBD2,TRBV5-4,-,15,CASNHLAGGPGEQFF,TGTGCCAGCAACCACCTAGCGGGGGGGCCAGGTGAGCAGTTCTTC
TRBJ1-3,TRBD1,TRBV6-5,-,14,CASIQGAAGNTIYF,TGTGCCAGCATACAGGGGGCAGCTGGAAACACCATATATTTT
TRBJ1-5,-,TRBV7-2,few,13,CASSTGINQPQHF,TGTGCCAGCAGCACCGGGATCAATCAGCCCCAGCATTTT
TRBJ2-6,TRBD2,TRBV15,-,20,CATSRAGTSGERSGANVLTF,TGTGCCACCAGCAGAGCCGGGACTAGCGGGGAGCGCTCTGGGGCCAACGTCCTGACTTTC
TRBJ2-3,-,TRBV3-1/TRBV3-2,-,12,CASSQVADTQYF,TGTGCCAGCAGCCAAGTCGCAGATACGCAGTATTTT
TRBJ2-5,-,TRBV12-3/TRBV12-4,-,13,CASRGSRGETQYF,TGTGCCAGCCGGGGAAGCAGAGGAGAGACCCAGTACTTC
TRBJ2-3,TRBD2,TRBV7-9,-,16,CASSSKTSGGGNTQYF,TGTGCCAGCAGCTCAAAGACTAGCGGGGGAGGAAATACGCAGTATTTT
TRBJ1-2,TRBD1,TRBV4-2,few,17,CASSQESGGQGDYGYTF,TGTGCCAGCAGCCAAGAATCGGGAGGACAGGGAGACTATGGCTACACCTTC
TRBJ2-7,TRBD1,TRBV18,-,16,CASSPPGQGLSYEQYF,TGTGCCAGCTCACCTCCGGGACAGGGCCTCTCCTACGAGCAGTACTTC
TRBJ2-1,-,TRBV7-8,-,16,CASSLEGDPSYNEQFF,TGTGCCAGCAGCTTAGAGGGGGACCCCTCCTACAATGAGCAGTTCTTC
TRBJ2-2,-,TRBV5-1,-,17,CASSPGREGGSTGELFF,TGCGCCAGCAGCCCAGGAAGAGAAGGTGGTTCCACCGGGGAGCTGTTTTTT
TRBJ2-1,-,TRBV6-1,-,17,CASSEVGQVDSYNEQFF,TGTGCCAGCAGTGAAGTTGGGCAGGTCGACTCCTACAATGAGCAGTTCTTC